The 27 T cell receptor beta chains given below trace back to one sample, sequenced in a study of OX40 agonist ivuxolimab in advanced cancers. Here immunoSEQ multiplex PCR was the method, and the copy in TCRdb shows in-frame clones only, minus some. Of approximately 90,000 clones in the sample, approximately 87% are singletons; the top ten hold about 4.5%. Source: CD4+ or CD8+ T cells sorted from blood, taken in a trial of the OX40 agonist ivuxolimab. The receptors were gathered from an adult with an advanced solid tumor such as melanoma, head and neck, liver or kidney cancer.

J is TRBJ1-1 and V is TRBV7-2; D is undetermined. Germline V gene sequence: CDR1 SGHTA, CDR2 FQGNSA. Trimming pared 6 bases from V and 5 bases from J, leaving 19 bases between. CDR3 length equals 15 residues. The CDR3 DNA sequence: TGTGCCAGCAGACTCACCCCCGGAGTAAGGACTGAAGCTTTCTTT. This gives the protein CASRLTPGVRTEAFF.

This chain uses TRBV5-1 with TRBJ1-1; D is ambiguous. Trimming took 0 bases from V and 1 from J, leaving 7 bases between them. Per germline, CDR1 SGHRS and CDR2 YFSETQ. The CDR3 has 14 amino acids. CDR3 sequence (DNA): TGCGCCAGCAGCTTGGTAGGGCAGAACACTGAAGCTTTCTTT. Residues: CASSLVGQNTEAFF.

This clone was found a few times. The chain uses TRBV4-1 and TRBJ1-2; weak D call: TRBD1 (6 bases). This CDR3 contains 15 residues. Trimming left V 1 base short and J 7 bases short, with 16 bases between. CDR1 is MGHRA and CDR2 is YSYEKL in the germline V gene. The CDR3 DNA is TGCGCCAGCAGCCAAGGTTCCCGGGGGCAAAGTGGCTACACCTTC. Translation: CASSQGSRGQSGYTF.

This chain links TRBV27 with TRBJ1-2, with 9 positions matching TRBD1. The ends lost 5 bases at V and 7 bases at J; junction bases unmatched: 8. The germline V gene encodes CDR1 MNHEY and CDR2 SMNVEV (reference sequence). The CDR3 consists of 14 residues. The CDR3 sequence: CASSPGTGIGGYTF. For the CDR3, the DNA is TGTGCCAGCAGTCCCGGGACAGGGATCGGTGGCTACACCTTC.

The genes are TRBV19 and TRBJ1-3, with D possibly TRBD1 on 6 matching bases. CDR3 length: 15 residues. Trimming pared 9 bases from V and 0 bases from J, leaving 15 bases between. Germline lookup yields CDR1 LNHDA and CDR2 SQIVND (reference sequence). The CDR3, as DNA: TGTGCCAGCAACAATTACAGGGCCTCTGGAAACACCATATATTTT. It is translated as CASNNYRASGNTIYF.

This sequence joins TRBV2 and TRBJ1-2, with D unresolved. Germline V gene lookup returns CDR1 SNHLY and CDR2 FYNNEI. V was trimmed by 4 bases and J by 3 bases, leaving 12 bases between them. The CDR3 extends over 14 amino acids. The CDR3 DNA reads as TGTGCCAGCAGTGCTAGCAGCTTAGACTATGGCTACACCTTC. Translated, it gives CASSASSLDYGYTF.

The sample holds a few counts of this clone. V is TRBV9 and J is TRBJ2-1; TRBD1 matches 7 bases. Per germline, CDR1 SGDLS and CDR2 YYNGEE. V trimming: 3 bases; J trimming: 5 bases; junction bases outside the gene matches: 8. The CDR3 sequence is 15 residues long. CDR3 residues: CASSATGVHNNEQFF. CDR3 DNA sequence: TGTGCCAGCAGCGCAACAGGGGTTCACAACAATGAGCAGTTCTTC.

This clone came up once. The rearrangement uses TRBV28 and TRBJ2-2; weak D call: TRBD1 (6 bases). The germline V and J ends were trimmed by 5 bases and 1 base, with 11 bases remaining between them. The CDR3 loop spans 15 amino acids. Germline V lookup: CDR1 MDHEN, CDR2 SYDVKM. CDR3 nucleotides: TGTGCCAGCAGTGCACCGGGACAGAACACCGGGGAGCTGTTTTTT. Translated: CASSAPGQNTGELFF.

V is TRBV28 and J is TRBJ2-1, with D possibly being TRBD1 (5 bases). CDR1 is MDHEN and CDR2 is SYDVKM in the germline V gene. Between the trimmed V and J ends, which lost 5 bases and 7 bases, there was a span of 9 bases. The CDR3 consists of 12 residues. The CDR3 nucleotides read TGTGCCAGCAGTCGACAGACTAATGAGCAGTTCTTC. Its protein is CASSRQTNEQFF. The whole variable domain, filled in from reference TRBV28 and TRBJ2-1, reads DVKVTQSSRYLVKRTGEKVFLECVQDMDHENMFWYRQDPGLGLRLIYFSYDVKMKEKGDIPEGYSVSREKKERFSLILESASTNQTSMYLCASSRQTNEQFFGPGTRLTVL.

The J gene is TRBJ1-1, the V gene TRBV5-1; D remains ambiguous. The V end lost 3 bases, the J end lost 11 bases, and 17 bases lay between the germline ends. The germline V gene encodes CDR1 SGHRS and CDR2 YFSETQ. CDR3 size: 13 residues. CDR3 DNA sequence: TGCGCCAGCAGCTCGGATGTGTCCCTCTCGGCTTTCTTT. Translating it yields CASSSDVSLSAFF.

This chain links TRBV10-3 with TRBJ2-3; 9 bases align to TRBD2. The germline gives CDR1 ENHRY, CDR2 SYGVKD. This CDR3 is 14 amino acids long. Written as DNA, the CDR3 is TGTGCTTCGGCGGGAGGGCCGGGCCCAGATACGCAGTATTTT. As protein: CASAGGPGPDTQYF.

The chain has TRBV30 and TRBJ2-5; D is unresolved. V lost 1 base and J 3 bases, leaving 12 bases between the germline ends. Per germline, CDR1 GTSNPN and CDR2 SVGIG (reference sequence). The CDR3 has 14 amino acids. The CDR3 DNA is TGTGCCTGGAGTGCCGGAACACAAAAAGAGACCCAGTACTTC. It codes for CAWSAGTQKETQYF. Complete variable domain (other parts from reference TRBV30 and TRBJ2-5): SQTIHQWPATLVQPVGSPLSLECTVEGTSNPNLYWYRQAAGRGLQLLFYSVGIGQISSEVPQNLSASRPQDRQFILSSKKLLLSDSGFYLCAWSAGTQKETQYFGPGTRLLVL.

In nucleotides, the CDR3 is TGTGCCTGGGAAGGGGGGAACACTGAAGCTTTCTTT. It is translated as CAWEGGNTEAFF. V is TRBV30 and J is TRBJ1-1, with D possibly matching TRBD1 (6 bases). Trimming removed 5 bases from V and 1 base from J, with 8 bases in between. The germline V gene encodes CDR1 GTSNPN and CDR2 SVGIG (reference sequence). The CDR3 contains 12 residues.

This clone was counted only a few times. This chain joins TRBV2 and TRBJ2-7; D not certain. Germline loops: CDR1 SNHLY, CDR2 FYNNEI. The CDR3 is 12 amino acids. The V gene lost 8 bases and the J gene lost 1 base, with 9 bases spanning the gap. CDR3 sequence: CASGWASYEQYV. The CDR3 DNA follows: TGTGCCAGCGGTTGGGCTTCCTACGAGCAGTACGTC.

This clone was seen more than once but under ten times. The chain recombines TRBV30 with TRBJ2-7; D assignment may be TRBD1 or TRBD2 (5 bases each). Between the trimmed V and J ends, which lost 0 bases and 0 bases, there was a span of 12 bases. Germline V gene data show CDR1 as GTSNPN and CDR2 as SVGIG (reference sequence). The CDR3 runs to 15 residues. The CDR3 region is CAWSVGTDSSYEQYV. DNA for the CDR3: TGTGCCTGGAGTGTGGGGACGGATAGCTCCTACGAGCAGTACGTC.

V usage is TRBV7-2 and J usage is TRBJ2-2, with a weak D call TRBD2 (6 bases). CDR1 and CDR2 (germline): SGHTA, FQGNSA. Deletions cut 3 bases from V and 7 bases from J, with 12 bases between. The CDR3 is made up of 14 amino acids. CDR3 in amino acids: CASSLRTGDGELFF. DNA of the CDR3: TGTGCCAGCAGCTTGAGGACGGGGGACGGGGAGCTGTTTTTT.

V usage is TRBV6-1 and J usage is TRBJ2-2, with D hard to call. From germline, CDR1 is MNHNS and CDR2 SASEGT. V lost 0 bases, J lost 6 bases, and 14 bases lay in between. The CDR3 spans 16 residues. This CDR3 is CASSEADPTVAGELFF. The CDR3 nucleotides read TGTGCCAGCAGTGAAGCTGACCCTACGGTCGCCGGGGAGCTGTTTTTT.

There are a few counts of this clone. The V gene is TRBV30, the J gene TRBJ1-2; perhaps TRBD1 as D (6 bases). There are 12 residues in the CDR3. Trimming removed 8 bases from V and 0 bases from J, with 10 bases in between. CDR1 is GTSNPN and CDR2 is SVGIG in the germline V gene (reference sequence). Written as DNA, the CDR3 is TGTGCCCTACAGGGTACTAACTATGGCTACACCTTC. Its protein is CALQGTNYGYTF.

The chain combines TRBV19 with TRBJ2-2; TRBD1 is a possible D gene (5 bases). V lost 8 bases and J lost 7, with 17 bases in between. CDR1 LNHDA and CDR2 SQIVND come from the germline V gene (reference sequence). The length of the CDR3 is 14 residues. CDR3 loop: CASQGLQGVGELFF. The CDR3 DNA follows: TGTGCCAGTCAGGGCCTCCAAGGGGTCGGGGAGCTGTTTTTT.

The J gene is TRBJ1-4, the V gene TRBV6-1; TRBD1 aligns across 10 bases. The germline V gene has CDR1 MNHNS and CDR2 SASEGT. The ends lost 1 base at V and 11 bases at J; junction bases unmatched: 4. The CDR3 runs 14 residues. CDR3 coding DNA: TGTGCCAGCAGTGAAGAATTGGGACAGGGGAAACTGTTTTTT. Translated, it gives CASSEELGQGKLFF.

This sequence joins TRBV6-1 and TRBJ2-1; D remains unclear. The CDR3 spans 13 residues. CDR1 and CDR2 from the germline V gene are MNHNS and SASEGT. V lost 6 bases and J 4 bases, leaving 10 bases between the germline ends. For the CDR3, the DNA is TGTGCCAGCAGGGACCAGCCTTACAATGAGCAGTTCTTC. This translates into CASRDQPYNEQFF.

The chain couples TRBV6-1 to TRBJ2-1, with 15 bases identical to TRBD2. There are 14 residues in the CDR3. Trimming removed 7 bases from V and 15 bases from J; junction bases left unmatched: 10. Germline V lookup: CDR1 MNHNS, CDR2 SASEGT. The CDR3 protein is CASNKEGLAGGLFF. The CDR3 nucleotides read TGTGCCAGCAACAAAGAGGGACTAGCGGGAGGTCTGTTCTTC.

The gene calls are TRBV25-1 and TRBJ1-5, with D possibly being TRBD1 (5 bases). Trimming stripped 3 bases from V and 0 bases from J, with 12 bases between. This CDR3 contains 16 residues. Looked up from germline, CDR1 is MGHDK and CDR2 is SYGVNS. The CDR3 sequence: CASSEGGVNSNQPQHF. In nucleotides, the CDR3 is TGTGCCAGCAGTGAGGGGGGGGTAAATAGCAATCAGCCCCAGCATTTT.

The chain uses TRBV5-1 and TRBJ2-1, with 7 positions matching TRBD2. J lost 7 bases, V lost 2 bases, and 12 bases had no gene match. Germline loops: CDR1 SGHRS, CDR2 YFSETQ. This CDR3 is built from 16 residues. CDR3 residues: CASSLLGLVGGNEQFF. The CDR3, as DNA: TGCGCCAGCAGCTTACTCGGACTAGTGGGTGGGAATGAGCAGTTCTTC.

This clone was counted between two and nine times. CDR3 region: CSVEEVMGLAASEQFF. The CDR3 DNA sequence: TGCAGCGTTGAAGAAGTGATGGGACTAGCGGCGAGTGAGCAGTTCTTC. This chain links TRBV29-1 with TRBJ2-1; 11 nucleotides agree with TRBD2. CDR1 and CDR2 (germline): SQVTM, ANQGSEA. CDR3 size: 16 residues. Losses at the gene ends were 0 bases for V and 9 bases for J; bases not matched to a gene: 10.

The rearrangement joins TRBV7-9 to TRBJ1-2, with D tentatively TRBD1 (6 bases). Trimming took 1 base from V and 7 from J, leaving 10 bases between them. CDR1 and CDR2 from the germline V gene are SEHNR and FQNEAQ (reference sequence). CDR3 length: 13 residues. This CDR3 is CASSLDRVGGYTF. DNA for the CDR3: TGTGCCAGCAGCTTAGACAGGGTCGGTGGCTACACCTTC.

The chain links TRBV5-4 to TRBJ2-2; no clear D gene. This CDR3 spans 14 amino acids. Trimming removed 0 bases from V and 2 bases from J, with 5 bases in between. Germline CDR1 and CDR2: SGHNT and YYREEE (reference sequence). For the CDR3, the DNA is TGTGCCAGCAGCTTGGAGCCAAACACCGGGGAGCTGTTTTTT. Protein: CASSLEPNTGELFF.